Each of the 3 T cell receptor beta chains below was sequenced from the same sample in a study of spatial heterogeneity in lung cancer. One entry per CDR3 protein, called by TCRdb with MiXCR from the 5' RACE reads. The table shows more than 20,000 distinct CDR3 sequences, with 15% to 20% occurring only once. General study results and limits: Tumor mutation count correlated with how many alpha and beta TCRs expanded intratumorally.

The antigens for these receptors are not known. Described time point: sample taken at primary tumor resection. Sequencing used lung tumor tissue, obtained at surgery. The receptors were gathered from a female donor with early-stage non-small cell lung cancer.

This clonotype was observed at least ten times. The chain couples TRBV7-8 to TRBJ2-7, with 7 bases matching TRBD1. The ends lost 5 bases at V and 2 bases at J; junction bases unmatched: 6. Germline V gene lookup returns CDR1 SGHVS and CDR2 FQNEAQ. The CDR3 contains 14 residues. DNA of the CDR3: TGTGCCAGCAGCCTCCGGGACAGAGCCTACGAGCAGTACTTC. It is translated as CASSLRDRAYEQYF. Full variable domain (rest looked up from reference TRBV7-8 and TRBJ2-7): GAGVSQSPRYKVAKRGQDVALRCDPISGHVSLFWYQQALGQGPEFLTYFQNEAQLDKSGLPSDRFFAERPEGSVSTLKIQRTQQEDSAVYLCASSLRDRAYEQYFGPGTRLTVT.

This clonotype has more than one count but fewer than ten. V gene TRBV3-1 combines with J gene TRBJ2-3; D is undetermined. CDR1 and CDR2 from the germline V gene are LGHDT and YNNKEL (reference sequence). The length of the CDR3 is 13 residues. The V and J ends lost 1 base and 10 bases respectively, with 12 bases between them. DNA for the CDR3: TGTGCCAGCAGCCAAGCGATGGGCGCGTCGCAGTATTTT. This gives the protein CASSQAMGASQYF.

This clonotype was seen many times. V usage is TRBV29-1 and J usage is TRBJ2-1; 10 bases align to TRBD1. Germline CDR1 SQVTM, CDR2 ANQGSEA. The CDR3 loop spans 13 amino acids. With V trimmed by 4 bases and J by 6 bases, 3 bases remained unmatched. The CDR3 reads CSVGQGAGNEQFF. CDR3 DNA: TGCAGCGTTGGACAGGGGGCGGGCAATGAGCAGTTCTTC.